This T cell receptor (beta chain) was sequenced during a study of blood T cells in healthy people across ages. Next came a second PCR, run for about 7 to 12 cycles, which used a sample-barcoded 5' primer along with a J-beta primer mix. MiXCR, run by TCRdb on the 5' RACE reads, gives a single entry per CDR3 protein. The sample lists about a million distinct CDR3 sequences, roughly two fifths seen once, with about an eighth in the top ten. V lost 1 base, J lost 2 bases, and 12 bases lay in between. The CDR3 is made up of 16 amino acids. Germline values: CDR1 ENHRY, CDR2 SYGVKD. The sequencing input was blood. The chain links TRBV10-3 to TRBJ1-3, with D possibly being TRBD1 (5 bases). This TCR was recovered from a man aged 18 to 29 in good health. The CDR3 is CAISEYGAPTGNTIYF. DNA of the CDR3: TGTGCCATCAGTGAGTACGGGGCTCCCACTGGAAACACCATATATTTT.